Listed below are T cell receptor beta chains from one sample, sequenced in a study of cytomegalovirus exposure and HLA in healthy donors. Only in-frame clones appear in the TCRdb table, and some are missing; sequencing was by immunoSEQ multiplex PCR. Of approximately 110,000 clones listed, 76% were seen once; the top ten hold approximately 8.2%. Sample: PBMCs. The receptors here all came from a man aged 35-49 years in good health and CMV-seropositive. Both conserved end residues are part of each CDR3. D genes are given only for firm matches. Clone size appears in some rows only: once, few, many, or a class for an expanded clone.

j_call | d_call | clone_size | v_call | cdr3_nt | cdr3_aa
TRBJ2-2 | TRBD1 | NA | TRBV7-9 | TGTGCCAGCAGCTACGACAGGGGATCCGGGGAGCTGTTTTTT | CASSYDRGSGELFF
TRBJ1-5 | NA | NA | TRBV10-1 | TGCGCCAAACCAGGTGGGCTTTGGAGGTGCAATCAGCCCCAGCATTTT | CAKPGGLWRCNQPQHF
TRBJ1-3 | NA | NA | TRBV7-9 | TGTGCCAGCAGCTTAGGGGCCACGGCCTCTGGAAACACCATATATTTT | CASSLGATASGNTIYF
TRBJ2-2 | TRBD2 | NA | TRBV5-6 | TGTGCCAGCAGCTTGGGACAGCGGGGGACCGGGGAGCTGTTTTTT | CASSLGQRGTGELFF
TRBJ1-2 | TRBD1 | NA | TRBV28 | TGTGCCAGCAGTACTGGGACAGGTGACTATGGCTACACCTTC | CASSTGTGDYGYTF
TRBJ2-2 | TRBD2 | NA | TRBV19 | TGTGCCAGTAGTATACTAGGGCTAGCGGGGACCGGGGAGCTGTTTTTT | CASSILGLAGTGELFF
TRBJ1-1 | NA | NA | TRBV27 | TGTGCCAGCAGTTCCCTCGCACGGAGCCCTGAAGCTTTCTTT | CASSSLARSPEAFF
TRBJ1-2 | NA | once | TRBV18 | TGTGCCAGCTCACCAGGGCCGGGAAGCTGGGGCTACACCTTC | CASSPGPGSWGYTF
TRBJ2-3 | TRBD2 | NA | TRBV5-4 | TGTGCCAGCTCCCCCGGGGGGAGGGGCGCAGATACGCAGTATTTT | CASSPGGRGADTQYF
TRBJ1-2 | NA | NA | TRBV6-1 | TGTGCCAGCAGTGGATACAGCTATGGCTACACCTTC | CASSGYSYGYTF
TRBJ2-2 | NA | NA | TRBV6-1 | TGTGCCAGCAGGACAGGAATGAACACCGGGGAGCTGTTTTTT | CASRTGMNTGELFF
TRBJ1-5 | NA | few | TRBV21-1 | TGTGCCAGCAGCAAAACAGGGAGCAATCAGCCCCAGCATTTT | CASSKTGSNQPQHF
TRBJ1-2 | NA | NA | TRBV2 | TGTGCCAGCAGTGCGCCGGCGGGGGCGGGCTATGGCTACACCTTC | CASSAPAGAGYGYTF
TRBJ2-5 | TRBD1 | NA | TRBV5-6 | TGTGCCAGCAGCGGGACAGGGGGGATGGAGACCCAGTACTTC | CASSGTGGMETQYF
TRBJ2-2 | NA | NA | TRBV19 | TGTGCCACGGCGGATGCGAACACCGGGGAGCTGTTTTTT | CATADANTGELFF
TRBJ2-5 | TRBD1 | NA | TRBV19 | TGTGCCAGTAGTACAGGACAGGGGAGAGAGACCCAGTACTTC | CASSTGQGRETQYF
TRBJ2-7 | NA | NA | TRBV18 | TGTGCCAGCTCATCGCGGACCTACGAGCAGTACTTC | CASSSRTYEQYF
TRBJ2-2 | TRBD1 | few | TRBV4-3 | TGCGCCAGCAGCCAAGCTGGGACAGTAATCACCGGGGAGCTGTTTTTT | CASSQAGTVITGELFF
TRBJ2-7 | NA | few | TRBV7-8 | TGTGCCAGCAGCTTAGCGCGGGGAGGGGGCTACGAGCAGTACTTC | CASSLARGGGYEQYF
TRBJ1-4 | NA | NA | TRBV4-1 | TGCGCCAGCAGCCAAGATATTAGGCAGGGTGATGAAAAACTGTTTTTT | CASSQDIRQGDEKLFF
TRBJ2-3 | TRBD2 | NA | TRBV6-1 | TGTGCCAGCAGTGTGCGGGGGACCCCCACAGATACGCAGTATTTT | CASSVRGTPTDTQYF
TRBJ2-1 | NA | NA | TRBV23-1 | TGCGCCAGACCGGACTACTCCTACAATGAGCAGTTCTTC | CARPDYSYNEQFF
TRBJ2-1 | NA | few | TRBV7-3 | TGTGCCAGCAGCTTAGGGCAGCATAATGAGCAGTTCTTC | CASSLGQHNEQFF
TRBJ2-7 | NA | NA | TRBV21-1 | TGTGCCAGCAGCAAAGAAGACAAGGTCCACGAGCAGTACTTC | CASSKEDKVHEQYF
TRBJ1-1 | NA | NA | TRBV7-6 | TGTGCCAGCAGCCCTTGGTCACCGGACAGCCTCTTT | CASSPWSPDSLF
TRBJ2-3 | NA | NA | TRBV9 | TGTGCCAGCAGCCCGTGGACTGGCACAGATACGCAGTATTTT | CASSPWTGTDTQYF
TRBJ2-1 | TRBD2 | NA | TRBV11-3 | TGTGCCAGCAGCTTAGCGGGAGGCACCGAAGGGAAGCAGTTCTTC | CASSLAGGTEGKQFF
TRBJ2-3 | TRBD1 | NA | TRBV4-3 | TGCGCCAGCAGCCAAGATTCCGGGACAGGGGGCGTTACGCAGTATTTT | CASSQDSGTGGVTQYF
TRBJ2-1 | NA | few | TRBV5-6 | TGTGCCAGCAGCCATCCGGGAATATGGTACAATGAGCAGTTCTTC | CASSHPGIWYNEQFF
TRBJ2-7 | NA | NA | TRBV13 | TGTGCCAGCAGCCCTCGGGGCTACGAGCAGTACTTC | CASSPRGYEQYF
TRBJ2-2 | NA | NA | TRBV9 | TGTGCCAGCAGCGGAACAGGGTCGAACACCGGGGAGCTGTTTTTT | CASSGTGSNTGELFF
TRBJ1-5 | TRBD1 | NA | TRBV2 | TGTGCCAGCAGGCAGGACAGGGTTCAGCCCCAGCATTTT | CASRQDRVQPQHF
TRBJ1-2 | TRBD1 | NA | TRBV28 | TGTGCCAGCAGTAGCCCCGGGACAGGGGACCGGAACTATGGCTACACCTTC | CASSSPGTGDRNYGYTF
TRBJ1-5 | NA | NA | TRBV7-6 | TGTGCCAGCAGCTTAGGGGGCTTTAGAGGTCCCCAGCATTTT | CASSLGGFRGPQHF
TRBJ2-1 | NA | NA | TRBV28 | TGTGCCAGCAGTACCGTAAATTCAGGCAATGAGCAGTTCTTC | CASSTVNSGNEQFF
TRBJ1-6 | TRBD1 | NA | TRBV30 | TGTGCCTTTGGGACAGGGAGGAGCTCCTATAATTCACCCCTCCACTTT | CAFGTGRSSYNSPLHF
TRBJ2-7 | TRBD1 | NA | TRBV28 | TGTGCCAGCAGTCCAATACAGGGGGCGGGGGTGGAGCAGTACTTC | CASSPIQGAGVEQYF
TRBJ2-7 | TRBD1 | NA | TRBV6-6 | TGTGCCAGCACCCGAGGACAGGGGAGGAACGAGCAGTACTTC | CASTRGQGRNEQYF
TRBJ2-7 | TRBD1 | NA | TRBV7-2 | TGTGCCAGCAGCCATCCGGGACAGGGGTACGAGCAGTACTTC | CASSHPGQGYEQYF
TRBJ2-1 | NA | NA | TRBV18 | TGTGCCAGCTCACCACAGCGGGTATACAATGAGCAGTTCTTC | CASSPQRVYNEQFF
TRBJ2-3 | TRBD1 | NA | TRBV27 | TGTGCCAGCGGCGGACAGGGGGTAGATACGCAGTATTTT | CASGGQGVDTQYF
TRBJ2-3 | NA | NA | TRBV18 | TGTGCCAGCTCACCAAATCCGCGGGATACGCAGTATTTT | CASSPNPRDTQYF
TRBJ2-3 | NA | NA | TRBV4-3 | TGCGCCAGCAGCCAAGTAGACCGCAGGGATACGCAGTATTTT | CASSQVDRRDTQYF
TRBJ2-1 | TRBD1 | NA | TRBV11-2 | TGTGCCAGCAGCCCAACCGGGACAGGGGCATTCAATGAGCAGTTCTTC | CASSPTGTGAFNEQFF
TRBJ2-5 | NA | NA | TRBV7-9 | TGTGCCAGCAGCCCGGGGCGGGGAGAAGAGACCCAGTACTTC | CASSPGRGEETQYF
TRBJ2-1 | TRBD2 | NA | TRBV19 | TGTGCCAGTAGTATCCCTGCGGGAGCAGCCTACAATGAGCAGTTCTTC | CASSIPAGAAYNEQFF
TRBJ2-3 | TRBD1 | NA | TRBV19 | TGTGCCAGTAGTATCTCTACAGGGGCTCTTAGCACAGATACGCAGTATTTT | CASSISTGALSTDTQYF
TRBJ1-4 | NA | NA | TRBV30 | TGTGCCTGGAGTGTACGCGGGGCCGCCACTGAAAAACTGTTTTTT | CAWSVRGAATEKLFF
TRBJ2-3 | TRBD2 | NA | TRBV6-5 | TGTGCCAGCAGCATTAGCGGGACCCATACGCAGTATTTT | CASSISGTHTQYF
TRBJ2-3 | NA | NA | TRBV5-1 | TGCGCCAGCAGCCCGTTGACAGGAGATACGCAGTATTTT | CASSPLTGDTQYF
TRBJ2-1 | TRBD2 | few | TRBV7-2 | TGTGCCAGCAGCGCCGGGCCCCCATCCCTAGCGGTCTACAATGAGCAGTTCTTC | CASSAGPPSLAVYNEQFF
TRBJ2-3 | NA | NA | TRBV6-5 | TGTGCCAGCAGTTACTCGGGGGGAAGCACAGATACGCAGTATTTT | CASSYSGGSTDTQYF
TRBJ1-6 | TRBD1 | NA | TRBV6-5 | TGTGCCAGCAAAAAGGGAGGACAGGGCGGATCACCCCTCCACTTT | CASKKGGQGGSPLHF
TRBJ1-1 | NA | NA | TRBV19 | TGTGCCAGTACCAAACGGGGGATAACTGAAGCTTTCTTT | CASTKRGITEAFF